There are a few counts of the clone carrying this T cell receptor beta chain. Its target is not known. This sample is part of a study of cytomegalovirus exposure and HLA in healthy donors. Points from the study as a whole: The study listed 150 to 200 cytomegalovirus-associated TCR beta chains. Indistinguishable V segments such as TRBV6-2 and TRBV6-3 were excluded. Later, an analysis found that common viral pathogens appeared to be linked with several of the most significant clusters.

V was pared by 4 bases and J by 5 bases, with 12 bases of the junction left unmatched. Germline lookup yields CDR1 SGHRS and CDR2 YFSETQ. The CDR3 loop spans 16 amino acids. The PCR employed 60 Vbeta primers together with 13 Jbeta primers. The protocol was immunoSEQ multiplex PCR, while the TCRdb copy is restricted to in-frame clones and leaves out a portion. The sample includes about 200,000 clones, approximately 11% of them seen just once. The TCR sequence derives from a man in his forties or fifties in good health and CMV-seropositive. The sample was PBMCs. The gene calls are TRBV5-1 and TRBJ2-3; 8 bases align to TRBD2. CDR3 bases: TGCGCCAGCAGCCACTACGGCGGGGGGAAGGGAGATACGCAGTATTTT. It specifies CASSHYGGGKGDTQYF.